This paragraph reports one TCR beta chain. The target antigen is unknown. V was clipped by 6 bases and J by 6 bases; unmatched bases: 6. There are 13 residues in the CDR3. Looked up from germline, CDR1 is SGHTA and CDR2 is FQGNSA. The record originates from a study of OX40 agonist ivuxolimab in advanced cancers. General study results and limits: The mean number of expanded clones was higher in CD8+ T cells than in CD4+. With doses of 0.1 to 3.0 mg/kg, CD4+ and CD8+ blood T cells had undergone clonal expansion by week 6.

Profiled with immunoSEQ multiplex PCR; TCRdb holds only in-frame clones, not every one. The repertoire consists of approximately 99,000 clones, with roughly nine tenths occurring once and the leading ten covering more than 5.5%. This rearrangement joins TRBV7-2 to TRBJ1-1; 8 nucleotides line up with TRBD1. This specimen consisted of CD4+ or CD8+ T cells sorted from blood, obtained in a trial of the OX40 agonist ivuxolimab. This receptor was identified in an adult with an advanced solid tumor such as melanoma, head and neck, liver or kidney cancer. The CDR3 DNA is TGTGCCAGCAGGGGCAGGGACAGGTCTGAAGCTTTCTTT. Translation: CASRGRDRSEAFF.